A selection of T cell receptor beta chains follows, all from one sample in a study of blood T cell repertoires in COVID-19. This table comes from immunoSEQ multiplex PCR, and its TCRdb copy is limited to in-frame clones, with some not included. The data contain some 45,000 clones, around 90% of them singletons. The sample was peripheral blood. The source of these receptors is a man between 60 and 75 years old with active COVID-19. Each CDR3 is given with its conserved first and last residue. The D gene is left open where the match is weak. The size of a clone is reported for some rows only, either as once, few or many, or as a class for expanded clones.

j_gene	abundance	d_gene	v_gene	CDR3aa	CDR3nt
TRBJ1-5	NA	TRBD1	TRBV28	CASKGQGAPNQPQHF	TGTGCCAGCAAAGGACAGGGGGCCCCCAATCAGCCCCAGCATTTT
TRBJ1-6	NA	NA	TRBV28	CATREGINSPLHF	TGTGCCACCAGGGAGGGCATTAATTCACCCCTCCACTTT
TRBJ2-1	NA	NA	TRBV4-1	CASRRGGGSYNEQFF	TGCGCCAGCAGGCGGGGAGGGGGCTCCTACAATGAGCAGTTCTTC
TRBJ2-7	few	NA	TRBV27	CASSLRGNEQYF	TGTGCCAGCAGTTTAAGGGGGAACGAGCAGTACTTC
TRBJ2-7	NA	TRBD2	TRBV24-1	CATSPGGAYEQYF	TGTGCCACCAGTCCGGGGGGGGCCTACGAGCAGTACTTC
TRBJ1-1	NA	NA	TRBV2	CASSINGGAVTEAFF	TGTGCCAGCAGTATTAACGGGGGGGCGGTCACTGAAGCTTTCTTT
TRBJ2-7	NA	NA	TRBV4-1	CASSQGEGGYEQYF	TGCGCCAGCAGCCAAGGGGAGGGGGGATACGAGCAGTACTTC
TRBJ1-4	NA	NA	TRBV5-1	CASSLEYRANEKLFF	TGCGCCAGCAGCTTGGAATACAGGGCAAATGAAAAACTGTTTTTT
TRBJ2-5	NA	TRBD2	TRBV9	CASSVGQAGGLETQYF	TGTGCCAGCAGCGTAGGTCAAGCGGGAGGGTTAGAGACCCAGTACTTC
TRBJ1-2	NA	TRBD1	TRBV6-4	CASSDSGQAGYTF	TGTGCCAGCAGTGACTCTGGACAGGCTGGCTACACCTTC
TRBJ2-7	NA	NA	TRBV3-1/TRBV3-2	CASSPTVYEQYF	TGTGCCAGCAGCCCCACAGTCTACGAGCAGTACTTC
TRBJ1-6	NA	TRBD1	TRBV10-1	CASSESRNRGPNSPLHF	TGCGCCAGCAGTGAGTCGCGAAACAGGGGGCCTAATTCACCCCTCCACTTT
TRBJ2-5	NA	TRBD1	TRBV5-1	CASSLAGQFNQETQYF	TGCGCCAGCAGCTTGGCGGGACAGTTCAACCAAGAGACCCAGTACTTC
TRBJ2-7	few	NA	TRBV29-1	CSVGEGREQYF	TGCAGCGTGGGTGAGGGCAGGGAGCAGTACTTC
TRBJ2-2	NA	NA	TRBV9	CASSANPAGTGELFF	TGTGCCAGCAGCGCGAACCCCGCAGGCACCGGGGAGCTGTTTTTT
TRBJ1-5	NA	TRBD1	TRBV18	CASSRTGLGPQHF	TGTGCCAGCTCAAGGACAGGGTTGGGGCCCCAGCATTTT
TRBJ2-3	NA	TRBD1	TRBV28	CASITGTGHSDTQYF	TGTGCCAGCATTACCGGGACAGGGCATTCAGATACGCAGTATTTT
TRBJ2-1	NA	TRBD2	TRBV2	CASSEWLAGNNEQFF	TGTGCCAGCAGTGAGTGGCTAGCGGGGAACAATGAGCAGTTCTTC
TRBJ1-1	NA	NA	TRBV6-5	CASSTGQPYTEAFF	TGTGCCAGCAGCACGGGACAACCTTACACTGAAGCTTTCTTT
TRBJ1-6	NA	TRBD1	TRBV11-2	CASSLDQGAVSPLHF	TGTGCCAGCAGCTTAGATCAGGGGGCCGTTTCACCCCTCCACTTT
TRBJ1-5	NA	NA	TRBV20-1	CSASTGSRGNQPQHF	TGCAGTGCTAGTACAGGGTCGAGGGGCAATCAGCCCCAGCATTTT
TRBJ2-2	NA	NA	TRBV27	CASSFRQEVGELFF	TGTGCCAGCAGTTTCCGGCAGGAGGTCGGGGAGCTGTTTTTT
TRBJ2-7	NA	NA	TRBV6-1	CASSELSVSYEQYF	TGTGCCAGCAGTGAATTGAGCGTTTCCTACGAGCAGTACTTC
TRBJ2-7	NA	TRBD2	TRBV7-8	CASTLDSGRKEQYF	TGTGCCAGCACCCTTGATAGCGGGAGGAAAGAGCAGTACTTC
TRBJ1-2	NA	NA	TRBV14	CASSQEVLSGGYTF	TGTGCCAGCAGCCAAGAGGTGTTGTCGGGAGGCTACACCTTC
TRBJ2-1	NA	TRBD2	TRBV7-9	CASSTPTSGGSSSYNEQFF	TGTGCCAGCAGCACCCCGACTAGCGGGGGGTCAAGCTCCTACAATGAGCAGTTCTTC
TRBJ2-5	once	TRBD2	TRBV7-6	CASSPGLAAPATQYF	TGTGCCAGCAGCCCGGGACTAGCGGCCCCTGCGACCCAGTACTTC
TRBJ2-1	NA	NA	TRBV28	CASSLWGARRPYNEQFF	TGTGCCAGCAGTTTATGGGGGGCTAGACGTCCATACAATGAGCAGTTCTTC
TRBJ1-4	NA	NA	TRBV9	CASSPGGPNEKLFF	TGTGCCAGCAGCCCCGGGGGGCCTAATGAAAAACTGTTTTTT
TRBJ1-2	NA	NA	TRBV7-2	CASSLTGGLPGYTF	TGTGCCAGCAGTCTAACGGGGGGACTTCCGGGCTACACCTTC
TRBJ2-1	NA	NA	TRBV20-1	CSASSGGAPGEFF	TGCAGTGCTAGTTCCGGCGGGGCCCCCGGGGAGTTCTTC
TRBJ1-1	NA	NA	TRBV24-1	CATSDMIGTEAFF	TGTGCCACCAGTGACATGATCGGCACTGAAGCTTTCTTT
TRBJ2-1	NA	NA	TRBV5-4	CASSLGAWEQFF	TGTGCCAGCAGCTTGGGAGCTTGGGAGCAGTTCTTC
TRBJ2-7	NA	TRBD2	TRBV5-4	CASSHGTSGPYEQYF	TGTGCCAGCAGCCATGGGACTAGCGGTCCTTACGAGCAGTACTTC
TRBJ2-2	NA	NA	TRBV28	CASTSRMNTGELFF	TGTGCCAGCACCTCTAGGATGAACACCGGGGAGCTGTTTTTT
TRBJ1-1	NA	TRBD1	TRBV4-1	CASTGVQGEDTEAFF	TGCGCCAGTACCGGGGTTCAGGGGGAGGACACTGAAGCTTTCTTT
TRBJ1-1	NA	TRBD1	TRBV6-5	CASSPRGDSEAFF	TGTGCCAGCAGTCCAAGGGGGGACAGTGAAGCTTTCTTT
TRBJ2-3	NA	TRBD1	TRBV10-1	CASSEFQGATDTQYF	TGCGCCAGCAGTGAGTTTCAGGGGGCGACAGATACGCAGTATTTT
TRBJ1-5	few	NA	TRBV7-2	CASSLDFRGGRHKPQHF	TGTGCCAGCAGCTTAGACTTCAGGGGCGGCCGCCACAAGCCCCAGCATTTT
TRBJ2-3	NA	TRBD2	TRBV5-1	CASSARLAGRSTDTQYF	TGCGCCAGCAGCGCAAGACTAGCGGGGAGAAGCACAGATACGCAGTATTTT
TRBJ1-5	once	NA	TRBV27	CASSLSWVGRRGNQPQHF	TGTGCCAGCAGTTTATCGTGGGTGGGGCGAAGGGGCAATCAGCCCCAGCATTTT
TRBJ2-7	NA	TRBD2	TRBV28	CASSPRRSGRELNYEQYF	TGTGCCAGCAGTCCAAGGCGTTCAGGGCGGGAGTTAAACTACGAGCAGTACTTC
TRBJ2-1	NA	TRBD2	TRBV28	CASRWTSGRARNEQFF	TGTGCCAGCAGGTGGACTAGCGGGAGGGCCCGAAATGAGCAGTTCTTC
TRBJ2-7	NA	NA	TRBV4-1	CASSQEAGSGEQYF	TGCGCCAGCAGCCAAGAGGCGGGGTCAGGCGAGCAGTACTTC
TRBJ2-5	NA	TRBD2	TRBV19	CASSIAQGGQETQYF	TGTGCCAGTAGTATAGCTCAGGGAGGGCAAGAGACCCAGTACTTC
TRBJ2-1	NA	TRBD2	TRBV16	CASSQSRTSGNYNEQFF	TGTGCCAGCAGCCAATCGAGGACTAGCGGCAACTACAATGAGCAGTTCTTC
TRBJ1-6	NA	TRBD1	TRBV5-1	CASSEGQSNSPLHF	TGCGCCAGCAGCGAGGGACAGTCAAATTCACCCCTCCACTTT
TRBJ1-2	NA	NA	TRBV29-1	CSAGGGPDYGYTF	TGCAGCGCCGGGGGGGGGCCCGACTATGGCTACACCTTC
TRBJ2-1	once	TRBD2	TRBV12-3/TRBV12-4	CASSSAGGVFF	TGTGCCAGCAGTTCAGCGGGAGGGGTGTTCTTC